This paragraph covers one T cell receptor beta chain sequence. This entry comes from a study of T cell changes during pregnancy in multiple sclerosis. This table comes from immunoSEQ multiplex PCR, and its TCRdb copy is limited to in-frame clones, with some not included. The sample gives 34,000 or so clones, approximately 91% of which show up once; around 4.3% is in the top ten. The germline V and J ends were trimmed by 4 bases and 5 bases, with 9 bases remaining between them. Germline lookup yields CDR1 SGHTA and CDR2 FQGTGA. The CDR3 extends over 12 amino acids. This chain joins TRBV7-3 and TRBJ2-7; TRBD2 is a possible D gene (6 bases). The sequences come from peripheral blood, collected in the second trimester of pregnancy. This receptor was taken from a female donor in good health, enrolled as a control in a pregnancy study. CDR3 sequence reads: CASSSGGNEQYF. The CDR3 DNA is TGTGCCAGCAGCTCCGGGGGAAACGAGCAGTACTTC.